The 13 T cell receptor beta chains in this list originate from one sample, sequenced in a study of radiation and T cells in renal cell carcinoma. Time point described: baseline pretreatment blood. Treatment specified: 15 Gy SBRT to primary tumor, nephrectomy 4 weeks later. The protocol was immunoSEQ multiplex PCR, while the TCRdb copy is restricted to in-frame clones and leaves out a portion. The table includes tens of thousands of clones, 82% detected once. Sequenced here: blood, sampled from a patient whose treatment included radiotherapy and nephrectomy. Source of these receptors: a man aged 55 to 70 with renal cell carcinoma.

The chain recombines TRBV6-1 with TRBJ2-7; 7 nucleotides match TRBD2. The CDR3 consists of 14 residues. Germline V lookup: CDR1 MNHNS, CDR2 SASEGT. The J segment lost 2 bases and the V segment lost 4 bases, leaving 5 bases of the junction unmatched. CDR3 coding DNA: TGTGCCAGCAGTGTAGAGAGCGGGGCCTACGAGCAGTACTTC. Translation: CASSVESGAYEQYF.

The chain uses TRBV5-1 and TRBJ1-3; D unclear. CDR3 length equals 15 residues. The germline V gene encodes CDR1 SGHRS and CDR2 YFSETQ. Trimming stripped 0 bases from V and 0 bases from J, with 7 bases between. Here the CDR3 DNA reads TGCGCCAGCAGCTTGGATAATCACTCTGGAAACACCATATATTTT. This encodes CASSLDNHSGNTIYF. The full variable domain, in which reference TRBV5-1 and TRBJ1-3 provide the parts outside the CDR3, is KAGVTQTPRYLIKTRGQQVTLSCSPISGHRSVSWYQQTPGQGLQFLFEYFSETQRNKGNFPGRFSGRQFSNSRSEMNVSTLELGDSALYLCASSLDNHSGNTIYFGEGSWLTVV.

In its sample, this clone was seen a few times. The CDR3 is CASSEGPFSSYEQYF. The CDR3 DNA reads TGTGCCAGCAGTGAGGGCCCTTTCAGCTCCTACGAGCAGTACTTC. The V gene is TRBV2, the J gene TRBJ2-7; no reliable D call. This CDR3 has 15 amino acids. V dropped 3 bases and J dropped 0 bases, with 12 bases sitting between them. Germline V gene lookup returns CDR1 SNHLY and CDR2 FYNNEI. Based on the CDR3 plus reference TRBV2 and TRBJ2-7, the full variable domain is EPEVTQTPSHQVTQMGQEVILRCVPISNHLYFYWYRQILGQKVEFLVSFYNNEISEKSEIFDDQFSVERPDGSNFTLKIRSTKLEDSAMYFCASSEGPFSSYEQYFGPGTRLTVT.

V usage is TRBV19 and J usage is TRBJ2-2; D gene ambiguous. Germline V gives CDR1 LNHDA, CDR2 SQIVND (reference sequence). The CDR3 sequence is 13 residues long. Between the trimmed V and J ends, which lost 3 bases and 7 bases, there was a span of 9 bases. The chain's CDR3 is CASSIGGGGELFF. The CDR3 bases are TGTGCCAGTAGTATCGGCGGTGGCGGGGAGCTGTTTTTT.

This clone was detected ten times or more. The CDR3 nucleotides are TGTGCCAGCAGTCCCGGCGGGTGGACCCAGCATTTT. This codes for CASSPGGWTQHF. This chain connects TRBV28 to TRBJ1-5; no definite D call. This CDR3 spans 12 amino acids. The germline V gene encodes CDR1 MDHEN and CDR2 SYDVKM. V was shortened by 5 bases and J by 11 bases, with 13 bases between the two germline ends.

This clone appeared many times. Other nucleotide sequences from this sample produce the same CDR3. CDR3 sequence: CAWSDGNTEAFF. In nucleotides, the CDR3 is TGTGCCTGGTCCGACGGGAACACTGAAGCTTTCTTT. The rearrangement joins TRBV30 to TRBJ1-1, with no clear D. Germline values: CDR1 GTSNPN, CDR2 SVGIG (reference sequence). There are 12 residues in the CDR3. V lost 5 bases, J lost 1 base, and 8 bases lay in between.

This sequence joins TRBV7-2 and TRBJ1-2; no clear D. The germline V and J ends were trimmed by 0 bases and 6 bases, with 14 bases remaining between them. CDR3 size: 15 residues. Germline loops: CDR1 SGHTA, CDR2 FQGNSA. CDR3 bases: TGTGCCAGCAGCTTAGCGCTTGCCCGCCGTCATGGCTACACCTTC. This encodes CASSLALARRHGYTF. Based on the CDR3 plus reference TRBV7-2 and TRBJ1-2, the full variable domain is GAGVSQSPSNKVTEKGKDVELRCDPISGHTALYWYRQSLGQGLEFLIYFQGNSAPDKSGLPSDRFSAERTGGSVSTLTIQRTQQEDSAVYLCASSLALARRHGYTFGSGTRLTVV.

This chain uses TRBV18 with TRBJ2-1, with a tentative D call TRBD2 (5 bases). Germline lookup yields CDR1 KGHSH and CDR2 LQKENI. The CDR3 is made up of 13 amino acids. Trimming shortened V by 3 bases and J by 5 bases, and 8 bases separated the two germline ends. Here the CDR3 DNA reads TGTGCCAGCTCACCGACGAGGGACAATGAGCAGTTCTTC. Translating it yields CASSPTRDNEQFF.

The chain is built from TRBV7-6 and TRBJ2-7; maybe TRBD2 (6 bases). The CDR3 is made up of 18 amino acids. Germline values: CDR1 SGHVS, CDR2 FNYEAQ. The V end lost 0 bases, the J end lost 5 bases, and 23 bases lay between the germline ends. The CDR3 spells CASSLAGVSGAPQNEQYF. Here the CDR3 DNA reads TGTGCCAGCAGCTTAGCGGGTGTTAGCGGCGCCCCTCAGAACGAGCAGTACTTC.

The sample holds one count of this clone. V gene TRBV11-2 combines with J gene TRBJ1-2, with D possibly matching TRBD1 (5 bases). This CDR3 contains 13 residues. V was shortened by 1 base and J by 2 bases, with 5 bases between the two germline ends. Germline V gene sequence: CDR1 SGHAT, CDR2 FQNNGV. CDR3 nucleotides: TGTGCCAGCAGCTTAGGGGACAACTATGGCTACACCTTC. Translated: CASSLGDNYGYTF. Full variable domain (outside the CDR3, taken from reference TRBV11-2 and TRBJ1-2): EAGVAQSPRYKIIEKRQSVAFWCNPISGHATLYWYQQILGQGPKLLIQFQNNGVVDDSQLPKDRFSAERLKGVDSTLKIQPAKLEDSAVYLCASSLGDNYGYTFGSGTRLTVV.

The chain links TRBV6-1 to TRBJ2-1; 7 bases line up with TRBD1. The CDR3 has 14 residues. Germline CDR1 MNHNS, CDR2 SASEGT. Unmatched junction bases numbered 7, after V lost 10 bases and J lost 1 base. The CDR3 DNA sequence: TGTGCCACCGACCGGGACAGATCCTACAATGAGCAGTTCTTC. It translates to CATDRDRSYNEQFF.

This chain uses TRBV6-5 with TRBJ2-5, with 12 nucleotides matching TRBD2. Matching the DNA end better, TRBJ2-7 makes the J call doubtful. Germline CDR1 reads MNHEY; CDR2 reads SVGAGI. The CDR3 contains 15 residues. For the CDR3, the DNA is TGTGCCAGCAGCCCTAGCGGGAGGGCCTTCCGCGAGCAGTACTTC. It specifies CASSPSGRAFREQYF.

The rearrangement joins TRBV29-1 to TRBJ2-7; 8 positions match TRBD1. Trimming removed 3 bases from V and 0 bases from J; junction bases left unmatched: 1. The CDR3 has 13 residues. Germline values: CDR1 SQVTM, CDR2 ANQGSEA. The CDR3 region is CSVEDRASYEQYF. The CDR3 nucleotides are TGCAGCGTTGAGGACAGGGCCTCCTACGAGCAGTACTTC.